Shown below are 28 T cell receptor beta chains from a single sample sequenced in a study of tumor-infiltrating lymphocytes in primary liver carcinoma. Researchers generated TCR beta cDNA from about 530 ng of total RNA, relying on a constant-region primer. TCR beta libraries came from three nested multiplex PCR rounds using slightly modified ARM-PCR. Amplification in the first two PCR rounds was performed using TRBV1-TRBV30 forward primers and a C-beta reverse primer for approximately 10 cycles each. TCRdb reanalysed the multiplex PCR reads using MiXCR and keeps one entry per CDR3 protein. Of approximately 330,000 distinct CDR3 sequences listed, about two thirds are singletons. Both blood RNA, taken from unsorted whole blood, and germline DNA were extracted. The source material was peripheral blood. The receptors were sampled from a man aged 40-49 years with primary liver carcinoma and hepatitis B virus infection.

V and J are TRBV29-1 and TRBJ2-7, with 7 bases fitting TRBD1. CDR3 size: 12 residues. Germline trimming cut 7 bases from V and 7 bases from J; bases unmatched to any gene: 10. CDR1 is SQVTM, CDR2 ANQGSEA, per germline. The chain's CDR3 is CSANRGPNEQYF. CDR3 sequence (DNA): TGCAGCGCCAACAGGGGCCCAAATGAGCAGTACTTC.

This sequence joins TRBV12-3 or TRBV12-4 and TRBJ1-1; D gene uncertain. This CDR3 has 13 amino acids. V lost 3 bases to trimming and J lost 1 base, with 6 bases between them. CDR3 residues: CASSFYENTEAFF. The DNA of the CDR3 is TGTGCCAGCAGTTTCTATGAGAACACTGAAGCTTTCTTT.

With respect to this clonotype: One end of the junction does not line up with germline, which may come from a read error. CDR3 nucleotide sequence: TGTGCGAGCAGCCAGTCCCGGGGGGGAGGGACCGAAGCTTTCTTT. Translated: CASSQSRGGGTEAFF. The chain carries TRBV4-2 and TRBJ1-1; weak D call: TRBD1 (5 bases). Germline assignment: CDR1 LGHNA and CDR2 YNFKEQ. The CDR3 totals 15 residues.

This clonotype turned up a few times. The V call is TRBV6-2 or TRBV6-3, the J call TRBJ2-3; 7 positions agree with TRBD1. Germline trimming cut 5 bases from V and 2 bases from J; bases unmatched to any gene: 13. This CDR3 region has 17 residues. The germline gives CDR1 MNHEY, CDR2 SVGEGT. The CDR3, as DNA: TGTGCCAGCAGTCACCGGAGACAGGGCACAATCACAGATACGCAGTATTTT. It codes for CASSHRRQGTITDTQYF.

Worth noting for this clonotype: The junction departs from germline at one end; a sequencing error may be responsible. V usage is TRBV11-3 and J usage is TRBJ2-2; the D gene is possibly TRBD2 (5 bases). The germline gives CDR1 SGHNT, CDR2 YENEEA. This CDR3 is 13 amino acids long. As DNA, the CDR3 is TGTCCCAGCAGCTTCGAGGATACCGGGGAGCTGGTTTTT. Protein: CPSSFEDTGELVF.

The gene calls are TRBV6-1 and TRBJ1-6; maybe TRBD1 (6 bases). Germline CDR1 MNHNS, CDR2 SASEGT. V was clipped by 5 bases and J by 5 bases, with 19 bases between them. The length of the CDR3 is 17 residues. The CDR3 loop reads CASSYRTQGFDNSPLHF. CDR3 nucleotides: TGTGCCAGCAGTTACCGAACGCAGGGGTTCGATAATTCACCCCTCCACTTT.

Note on this clonotype: At one boundary the junction diverges from the germline segment, which might be a read error. This sequence joins TRBV6-2 or TRBV6-3 and TRBJ2-5; possibly TRBD1 for D (6 bases). The CDR3 has 15 amino acids. Germline CDR1 is MNHEY and CDR2 is SVGEGT. This CDR3 is CVSRERATGSETQYF. The CDR3 coding sequence is TGTGTCAGCAGGGAGAGGGCCACAGGGTCAGAGACCCAGTACTTC.

This clonotype has only a few counts. The chain employs TRBV29-1 and TRBJ2-3; 12 positions agree with TRBD2. Germline V gene sequence: CDR1 SQVTM, CDR2 ANQGSEA. The CDR3 runs 13 residues. CDR3 sequence (DNA): TGCAGTTGGCTAGCGGGAGGGTTAGATACGCAGTATTTT. This translates into CSWLAGGLDTQYF.

This clonotype came up a few times. The chain carries TRBV5-1 and TRBJ2-7, with D unclear. CDR3 length: 14 residues. Germline-derived CDR1 and CDR2 are SGHRS and YFSETQ. V was shortened by 3 bases and J by 4 bases, with 14 bases between the two germline ends. The CDR3: CASSWQDWGYEQYF. The CDR3 DNA sequence: TGCGCCAGCAGCTGGCAGGATTGGGGATACGAGCAGTACTTC.

Comment on this clonotype: A read error may explain this, as a much larger clone is one base away. The chain uses TRBV5-5 and TRBJ1-1, with 9 bases matching TRBD1. The CDR3 extends over 14 amino acids. The germline V gene encodes CDR1 SGHKS and CDR2 YYEKEE (reference sequence). The DNA for the CDR3 is TGTGTCAGCAGCTACCTTCGACAGGGGGCTGAAGCTTTCTTT. It encodes CVSSYLRQGAEAFF.

This clonotype was seen just once. Since a much larger clone is just one base distant, this may be a read error. The chain employs TRBV12-3 or TRBV12-4 and TRBJ2-7; the match to TRBD1 covers 7 bases. V lost 3 bases, J lost 3 bases, and 5 bases stayed unmatched. The CDR3 spans 14 residues. The CDR3 here is CASSFGTVSYEQYF. The CDR3 DNA reads as TGTGCCAGCAGTTTTGGGACAGTAAGCTACGAGCAGTACTTC.

The sample holds one count of this clonotype. A much larger clone differs from this one at a single base, so this may be a read error. The chain has TRBV4-2 and TRBJ2-1; D not resolved. The CDR3 has 13 residues. CDR1 LGHNA and CDR2 YNFKEQ come from the germline V gene. The CDR3 sequence is CTSSQVGYNEQFF. As DNA, the CDR3 is TGTACCAGCAGCCAAGTTGGGTACAATGAGCAGTTCTTC.

The chain joins TRBV29-1 to TRBJ1-4, with D hard to call. Trimming took 5 bases from V and 9 from J, leaving 19 bases between them. The germline V gene encodes CDR1 SQVTM and CDR2 ANQGSEA. This CDR3 comprises 14 residues. Here the CDR3 DNA reads TGCAGCGTTACTCTCGTTGACCCCAATCAAAAACTGTTTTTT. Translation gives CSVTLVDPNQKLFF.

The chain employs TRBV11-1 and TRBJ2-2, with TRBD1 identical over 8 bases. The CDR3 contains 15 residues. Per the germline V gene, CDR1 is SGHAT and CDR2 is FQDESV (reference sequence). CDR3 amino acids: CGCSPGQGNTGELFF. The CDR3 region has the DNA TGTGGCTGCAGCCCCGGACAGGGGAACACCGGGGAGCTGTTTTTT.

Concerning this clonotype itself: A much larger clonotype is one base distant, so this may be a read error. The chain combines TRBV4-1 with TRBJ2-7; 7 bases agree with TRBD2. Per the germline V gene, CDR1 is MGHRA and CDR2 is YSYEKL. This CDR3 is 14 amino acids long. Here the CDR3 DNA reads TGCGCCAGCAGCCAGGCTAGCGGCTCCTACAAGCAGTACTTC. Its protein product is CASSQASGSYKQYF.

As concerns this clonotype: A junction boundary mismatches the germline segment, possibly from a read error. The V gene is TRBV7-9, the J gene TRBJ1-5; unclear D gene. CDR3 length equals 15 residues. Germline V gives CDR1 SEHNR, CDR2 FQNEAQ (reference sequence). The chain's CDR3 is CASSLGSTSNQPQQF. Written as DNA, the CDR3 is TGTGCCAGCAGCTTAGGGTCAACTAGCAATCAGCCCCAGCAATTT.

For this clonotype: Compared with germline, one end of the junction differs, possibly owing to a read error. This chain uses TRBV5-4 with TRBJ1-4, with D perhaps TRBD1 (5 bases). The CDR3 is made up of 14 amino acids. The germline CDR1 and CDR2 sequences are SGHNT and YYREEE (reference sequence). The CDR3 DNA sequence: TGTGTCAGCAGCTTGCCAGGGAGGGATGAAAAACTGTTTTTT. Its translation is CVSSLPGRDEKLFF.

This clonotype was picked up a small number of times. The chain employs TRBV5-6 and TRBJ2-3; D tentatively fits TRBD1 or TRBD2 (5 bases each). V lost 0 bases, J lost 2 bases, and 7 bases lay in between. The germline gives CDR1 SGHDT, CDR2 YYEEEE. CDR3 length: 14 amino acids. This chain's CDR3 is CASSLEGPTDTQYF. As DNA, the CDR3 is TGTGCCAGCAGCTTGGAGGGACCCACAGATACGCAGTATTTT.

This chain links TRBV12-3 or TRBV12-4 with TRBJ1-5, with TRBD1 as a possible D gene (5 bases). The CDR3 covers 15 residues. With 1 base removed from V and 9 bases from J, the gap between germline ends came to 16 bases. The CDR3 region is CASSLGQGPHRPQHF. CDR3 nucleotides: TGTGCCAGCAGTTTAGGGCAGGGCCCGCATCGGCCCCAGCATTTT.

The table lists this clonotype with a few counts. This chain links TRBV7-9 with TRBJ1-2, with 8 bases that match TRBD1. The CDR3 sequence is 13 residues long. Germline-derived CDR1 and CDR2 are SEHNR and FQNEAQ (reference sequence). The V segment lost 6 bases and the J segment 6 bases; nucleotides outside the gene matches: 6. The CDR3 is CASRPDREDGYTF. The CDR3, as DNA: TGTGCCAGCAGACCGGACAGGGAGGATGGCTACACCTTC. Looking up the rest from reference TRBV7-9 and TRBJ1-2 gives the full variable domain: DTGVSQNPRHKITKRGQNVTFRCDPISEHNRLYWYRQTLGQGPEFLTYFQNEAQLEKSRLLSDRFSAERPKGSFSTLEIQRTEQGDSAMYLCASRPDREDGYTFGSGTRLTVV.

As concerns this clonotype: Compared with germline, one end of the junction differs, possibly owing to a read error. V gene TRBV20-1 combines with J gene TRBJ2-7, with 10 bases that match TRBD2. Germline V gives CDR1 DFQATT, CDR2 SNEGSKA (reference sequence). This CDR3 spans 14 amino acids. CDR3 coding DNA: TGCAATGCTGACACAGGACTAGCGGCTAGGGAGCAGTACTTC. It specifies CNADTGLAAREQYF.

This clonotype was found once. The gene calls are TRBV9 and TRBJ2-2; D possibly uses TRBD1 or TRBD2 (5 bases each). Deletions cut 4 bases from V and 9 bases from J, with 19 bases between. This CDR3 has 15 amino acids. Germline V gene data show CDR1 as SGDLS and CDR2 as YYNGEE. In DNA form, the CDR3 reads TGTGCCAGCAGCACCGGGACGAACGGCGCCAGGGAGCTGTTTTTT. It is translated as CASSTGTNGARELFF.

V gene TRBV13 combines with J gene TRBJ2-4; perhaps TRBD2 as D (6 bases). The CDR3 covers 12 residues. V lost 2 bases and J 14 bases, leaving 13 bases between the germline ends. CDR1 is PRHDT and CDR2 is FYEKMQ in the germline V gene (reference sequence). CDR3 coding DNA: TGTGCCAGCAGCTTATTCGGGGGTTGGAAGTACTTC. Translation gives CASSLFGGWKYF. Complete variable domain (other parts from reference TRBV13 and TRBJ2-4): AAGVIQSPRHLIKEKRETATLKCYPIPRHDTVYWYQQGPGQDPQFLISFYEKMQSDKGSIPDRFSAQQFSDYHSELNMSSLELGDSALYFCASSLFGGWKYFGAGTRLSVL.

The chain links TRBV7-9 to TRBJ2-1; the match to TRBD2 covers 7 bases. Germline V lookup: CDR1 SEHNR, CDR2 FQNEAQ (reference sequence). J gave up 4 bases and V 5 bases, and 8 bases lay outside the gene matches. The CDR3 covers 15 residues. As DNA, the CDR3 is TGTGCCAGCAGCCCCCGGGCTAGCGGATACAATGAGCAGTTCTTC. It specifies CASSPRASGYNEQFF.

A remark on this clonotype: Possible read error: a much larger clone is one base away. The chain uses TRBV12-3 or TRBV12-4 and TRBJ2-2; the D is unclear. V lost 3 bases, J lost 5 bases, and 16 bases lay in between. The CDR3 spans 16 residues. Here the CDR3 DNA reads TGTGCCAGCAGTTTCGCCCAGGAGCGAAGTACCGGGGAGCTGTTTTTT. Its translation: CASSFAQERSTGELFF.

As for this clonotype: This may arise from a read error, as a much more abundant clone is one base away. This chain connects TRBV5-5 to TRBJ2-5; D remains unclear. The CDR3 covers 13 residues. Trimming took off 6 bases at V and 4 bases at J, with 13 bases between the two ends. Germline V gene sequence: CDR1 SGHKS, CDR2 YYEKEE (reference sequence). The CDR3 coding sequence is TGTGCCAGCACCAGCTGGGCATCAGAGACCCAGTACTTC. Translation gives CASTSWASETQYF.

On this clonotype: A read error may explain this, as a much larger clone is one base away. J is TRBJ2-7 and V is TRBV6-6, with no clear D. This CDR3 spans 15 amino acids. Between the trimmed V and J ends, which lost 3 bases and 3 bases, there was a span of 15 bases. The germline gives CDR1 MNHNY, CDR2 SVGAGI (reference sequence). The CDR3 nucleotides read TGTGCCAGCAGTTATAATAGTGCATACTTCTACGAGCAGTACTTC. Residues: CASSYNSAYFYEQYF.

At least ten counts were recorded for this clonotype. At one of its ends the junction is not consistent with the germline gene, which may arise from a read error. V usage is TRBV29-1 and J usage is TRBJ2-4; 10 nucleotides line up with TRBD2. The CDR3 is 13 residues long. CDR1 is SQVTM and CDR2 is ANQGSEA in the germline V gene. CDR3 DNA: TGCAGCGTTGAAGATGGGTCTAGCGGGAGTATCTTATTC. This gives the protein CSVEDGSSGSILF.